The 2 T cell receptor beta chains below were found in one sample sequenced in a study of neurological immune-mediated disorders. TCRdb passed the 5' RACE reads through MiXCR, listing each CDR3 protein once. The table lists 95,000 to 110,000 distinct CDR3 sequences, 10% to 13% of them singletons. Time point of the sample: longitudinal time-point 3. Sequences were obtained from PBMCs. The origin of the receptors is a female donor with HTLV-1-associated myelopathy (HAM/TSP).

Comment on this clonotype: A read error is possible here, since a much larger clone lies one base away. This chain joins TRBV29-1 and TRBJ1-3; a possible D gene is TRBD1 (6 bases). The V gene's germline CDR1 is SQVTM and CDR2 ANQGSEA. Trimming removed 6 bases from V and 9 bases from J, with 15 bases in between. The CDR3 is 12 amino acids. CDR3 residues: CSVLGGWVTIYF. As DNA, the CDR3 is TGCAGCGTGCTGGGGGGCTGGGTCACCATATATTTT.

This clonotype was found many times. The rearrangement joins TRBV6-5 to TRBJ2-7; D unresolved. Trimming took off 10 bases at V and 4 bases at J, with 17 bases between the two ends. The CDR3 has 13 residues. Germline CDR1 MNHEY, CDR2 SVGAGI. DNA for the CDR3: TGTGCCACCAGACCGCCGACCTCTTACGAGCAGTACTTC. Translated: CATRPPTSYEQYF.